One sample yielded the 8 T cell receptor beta chains listed below, sequenced in a study of shared clonotypes between healthy human individuals. Produced via immunoSEQ multiplex PCR; TCRdb's table is partial and in-frame only. The sample has about 1.4 million clones, approximately 97% seen once; the top ten hold more than 0.9%. The specimen sequenced was naive CD4+ T cells sorted from blood. Subset: CD45RA+ positively selected. All receptors derive from a man aged 25-40 years in good health.

The gene calls are TRBV12-5 and TRBJ2-1; the D gene is possibly TRBD1 (6 bases). The germline V gene encodes CDR1 LGHNT and CDR2 FRNRAP. The CDR3 length is 17 residues. V lost 2 bases and J 2 bases, leaving 16 bases between the germline ends. The CDR3: CASGLPHGTNAYNEQFF. The CDR3 DNA sequence: TGTGCTAGTGGTTTGCCCCACGGGACAAATGCCTACAATGAGCAGTTCTTC.

This chain uses TRBV7-2 with TRBJ2-5; TRBD2 might be the D (6 bases). V gave up 4 bases and J gave up 5 bases, with 14 bases separating them. The germline V gene encodes CDR1 SGHTA and CDR2 FQGNSA. This CDR3 contains 14 residues. CDR3 nucleotides: TGTGCCAGCAGCTCACGGGGGAGTGCCGAGACCCAGTACTTC. Amino acids: CASSSRGSAETQYF. Drawing the rest from reference TRBV7-2 and TRBJ2-5, the complete variable domain is GAGVSQSPSNKVTEKGKDVELRCDPISGHTALYWYRQSLGQGLEFLIYFQGNSAPDKSGLPSDRFSAERTGGSVSTLTIQRTQQEDSAVYLCASSSRGSAETQYFGPGTRLLVL.

The V call is TRBV9, the J call TRBJ2-1; D is unclear. CDR1 SGDLS and CDR2 YYNGEE come from the germline V gene. This CDR3 has 14 amino acids. V dropped 4 bases and J dropped 10 bases, with 18 bases sitting between them. In DNA, the CDR3 is TGTGCCAGCAGCCGGTCAGAGGCAGGAAGGGAGCAGTTCTTC. Its translation is CASSRSEAGREQFF.

V is TRBV7-2 and J is TRBJ2-7, with 7 bases aligning to TRBD1. Germline CDR1 SGHTA, CDR2 FQGNSA. The junction had 4 bases not matched to a gene; V was cut back by 5 bases and J by 3 bases. This CDR3 spans 13 amino acids. The DNA of the CDR3 is TGTGCCAGCAGCGGGACAGAATACTACGAGCAGTACTTC. Translated, it gives CASSGTEYYEQYF.

The chain combines TRBV5-4 with TRBJ2-7; possibly TRBD1 for D (5 bases). Trimming cost V 5 bases and J 0 bases, with 9 bases left between them. CDR1 is SGHNT and CDR2 is YYREEE in the germline V gene (reference sequence). The CDR3 sequence is 13 residues long. CDR3 nucleotide sequence: TGTGCCAGCAGAGACAGACGCTCCTACGAGCAGTACTTC. It codes for CASRDRRSYEQYF.

V is TRBV7-8 and J is TRBJ2-3; 14 nucleotides line up with TRBD2. This CDR3 is built from 15 residues. The ends lost 8 bases at V and 10 bases at J; junction bases unmatched: 11. Per germline, CDR1 SGHVS and CDR2 FQNEAQ. The CDR3 region is CASLPGLAGGVAQYF. The CDR3 DNA follows: TGTGCCAGCCTGCCTGGACTAGCGGGAGGTGTAGCGCAGTATTTT.

V and J are TRBV15 and TRBJ2-3; D uncertain. Germline CDR1 is LNHNV and CDR2 is YYDKDF (reference sequence). Trimming took off 1 base at V and 0 bases at J, with 11 bases between the two ends. This CDR3 spans 16 amino acids. CDR3 nucleotides: TGTGCCACCAGCAGAGCCCCGGGCTATAGCACAGATACGCAGTATTTT. Translation: CATSRAPGYSTDTQYF.

The chain carries TRBV29-1 and TRBJ2-1; D may be TRBD1 or TRBD2 (5 bases each). This CDR3 contains 14 residues. V shed 3 bases and J shed 3 bases, with 12 bases lying between them. Per the germline V gene, CDR1 is SQVTM and CDR2 is ANQGSEA. CDR3 in amino acids: CSVDRGLGYNEQFF. The CDR3 DNA sequence: TGCAGCGTTGACCGGGGCTTGGGCTACAATGAGCAGTTCTTC.